This T cell receptor beta chain was identified during a study of beta chain features in type 1 diabetes. Study overall: Age, gender and cell yields were similar between patients and healthy donors. Study-level findings and limits: Moderately but significantly shorter TCRB CDR3s were found in Type 1 diabetes patients in all four CD4+ subsets. In these data, an HLA type influence on TCRB rearrangement remained unresolved. A closer apparent resemblance between naive, central memory and Treg TCRB repertoires was seen in patients than in healthy donors. The study found fewer insertions and more deletions at VDJ junctions in type 1 diabetes patients.

Expressed TCRB transcripts got sequenced, as all isolated RNA was reverse transcribed. The table came from immunoSEQ multiplex PCR; TCRdb's copy has only in-frame clones and leaves some out. The profile shows about 27,000 clones, 45% to 65% of them singletons. Notes on this clone: Its target is not known.

This clonotype originated in a woman under 30 with type 1 diabetes. Sequenced material: Tregs from blood.

The CDR3 spells CASSPQRDSYNEQFF. CDR3 DNA: TGTGCCAGCTCACCACAGCGGGACTCCTACAATGAGCAGTTCTTC. The V and J genes are TRBV18 and TRBJ2-1, with 7 bases aligning to TRBD2. The germline V gene encodes CDR1 KGHSH and CDR2 LQKENI. V shed 1 base and J 0 bases; nucleotides not matched to a gene: 0. The CDR3 runs 15 residues. The variable domain in full, completed from reference TRBV18 and TRBJ2-1, reads NAGVMQNPRHLVRRRGQEARLRCSPMKGHSHVYWYRQLPEEGLKFMVYLQKENIIDESGMPKERFSAEFPKEGPSILRIQQVVRGDSAAYFCASSPQRDSYNEQFFGPGTRLTVL.